These 25 T cell receptor beta chains were all obtained from the same sample, sequenced in a study of beta chain features in type 1 diabetes. Reverse transcription of all isolated RNA meant that expressed TCRB transcripts were sequenced. TCRdb's copy holds only in-frame clones and misses some; the assay was immunoSEQ multiplex PCR. The table records around 160,000 clones, 9% of them present only once. For these TCRs, the target antigens are not known. General study findings and limits: Shortening that was moderate but significant affected the TCRB CDR3s of Type 1 diabetes patients in all four CD4+ subsets.

The sequenced material came from central memory CD4+ T cells from blood. The source is a young woman with type 1 diabetes.

The V call is TRBV11-3, the J call TRBJ1-5; D perhaps matches TRBD1 (5 bases). This CDR3 contains 15 residues. The V gene lost 5 bases and the J gene lost 4 bases, with 15 bases spanning the gap. The germline V gene encodes CDR1 SGHNT and CDR2 YENEEA. CDR3 in amino acids: CASSPGPGWNQPQHF. The CDR3 bases are TGTGCCAGCAGCCCAGGGCCAGGGTGGAATCAGCCCCAGCATTTT.

The chain recombines TRBV9 with TRBJ2-7; 14 nucleotides line up with TRBD2. The V and J ends lost 3 bases and 9 bases, in that order; junction bases with no gene match: 2. CDR3 length equals 13 residues. The germline V gene has CDR1 SGDLS and CDR2 YYNGEE. The CDR3: CASSEGLAGAQYF. The CDR3 DNA is TGTGCCAGCAGCGAGGGACTAGCGGGAGCGCAGTACTTC.

This clone was counted a few times. CDR3 protein: CASSVEGDRDNGYTF. The CDR3 region has the DNA TGTGCCAGCAGTGTAGAGGGGGACAGGGACAATGGCTACACCTTC. This chain connects TRBV2 to TRBJ1-2; 9 nucleotides line up with TRBD1. CDR3 length equals 15 residues. CDR1 SNHLY and CDR2 FYNNEI come from the germline V gene. The junction had 9 bases not matched to a gene; V was cut back by 4 bases and J by 6 bases.

The chain joins TRBV12-2 to TRBJ2-7; the table gives TRBD2 as D, unverified against the DNA. TRBV12-2 is a recognized pseudogene. This CDR3 region has 15 residues. The CDR3 sequence: CASRSAGTRYYEQYF. The DNA for the CDR3 is TGTGCAAGTCGCTCCGCCGGGACTAGATATTACGAGCAGTACTTC.

The V call is TRBV7-2, the J call TRBJ2-7; 7 bases fit TRBD2. This CDR3 has 15 amino acids. V was pared by 5 bases and J by 3 bases, with 10 bases of the junction left unmatched. Germline CDR1 SGHTA, CDR2 FQGNSA. CDR3 DNA sequence: TGTGCCAGCAGCCTAGGTGGGCGGGAGATCTACGAGCAGTACTTC. It codes for CASSLGGREIYEQYF.

This clone was recorded a few times. The V gene is TRBV30, the J gene TRBJ2-5, with a weak D call TRBD1 (5 bases). Germline loops: CDR1 GTSNPN, CDR2 SVGIG (reference sequence). The CDR3 has 13 residues. Deletions cut 0 bases from V and 4 bases from J, with 9 bases between. The CDR3, as DNA: TGTGCCTGGAGTGTGAGGCAGGGAGAGACCCAGTACTTC. Translated, it gives CAWSVRQGETQYF.

This clone was counted only a few times. The CDR3 is CSVRPQANQPQHF. The CDR3 nucleotides read TGCAGCGTTCGGCCCCAGGCCAATCAGCCCCAGCATTTT. V gene TRBV29-1 combines with J gene TRBJ1-5; no clear D gene. This CDR3 region has 13 residues. Germline loops: CDR1 SQVTM, CDR2 ANQGSEA. V lost 5 bases and J lost 3, with 11 bases in between.

The sample holds a few counts of this clone. The rearrangement joins TRBV29-1 to TRBJ2-7; 10 bases map to TRBD2. Germline-derived CDR1 and CDR2 are SQVTM and ANQGSEA. With V trimmed by 5 bases and J by 10 bases, 14 bases remained unmatched. The CDR3 runs to 14 residues. The CDR3 bases are TGCAGCGTTCTCCCCCGTGGTAGCGGGAGGCCTCAGTACTTC. Its translation is CSVLPRGSGRPQYF.

This sequence joins TRBV5-1 and TRBJ2-5, with TRBD2 identical over 11 bases. The CDR3 runs 15 residues. CDR1 and CDR2 (germline): SGHRS, YFSETQ. V dropped 4 bases and J dropped 3; count of bases not matched to a gene: 5. This CDR3 reads CASSRAGLAEETQYF. CDR3 coding DNA: TGCGCCAGCAGCAGAGCGGGACTAGCGGAAGAGACCCAGTACTTC.

A note on this clone: At the DNA level, this CDR3 is encoded by other sequences in the same sample as well. This chain connects TRBV19 to TRBJ1-2; D might be TRBD1 (6 bases). CDR3 length: 14 residues. CDR1 LNHDA and CDR2 SQIVND come from the germline V gene (reference sequence). Trimming cost V 4 bases and J 0 bases, with 9 bases left between them. The CDR3 protein is CASSTGDTNYGYTF. CDR3 DNA: TGTGCCAGTAGTACCGGGGACACTAACTATGGCTACACCTTC.

This chain uses TRBV27 with TRBJ1-4; 7 bases map to TRBD1. The CDR3 has 18 residues. J gave up 0 bases and V 1 base, and 8 bases lay outside the gene matches. Germline assignment: CDR1 MNHEY and CDR2 SMNVEV (reference sequence). CDR3 amino acids: CASSLWGQPTATNEKLFF. Here the CDR3 DNA reads TGTGCCAGCAGTTTATGGGGACAGCCAACTGCAACTAATGAAAAACTGTTTTTT.

The rearrangement links TRBV4-1 to TRBJ2-5; D gene unclear. Looked up from germline, CDR1 is MGHRA and CDR2 is YSYEKL. Trimming took off 0 bases at V and 5 bases at J, with 10 bases between the two ends. This CDR3 region has 14 residues. The CDR3 loop is CASSQERGVETQYF. In DNA form, the CDR3 reads TGCGCCAGCAGCCAAGAGAGAGGTGTGGAGACCCAGTACTTC.

This clone showed up just a few times. The CDR3 sequence is CASSVGLAGGVNEQFF. CDR3 sequence (DNA): TGTGCCAGCAGCGTAGGGCTAGCGGGAGGGGTTAATGAGCAGTTCTTC. The V gene is TRBV9, the J gene TRBJ2-1; the match to TRBD2 covers 12 bases. CDR3 length: 16 amino acids. The germline CDR1 and CDR2 sequences are SGDLS and YYNGEE. Germline trimming cut 0 bases from V and 7 bases from J; bases unmatched to any gene: 5.

This clone was detected once. V usage is TRBV6-6 and J usage is TRBJ2-7, with a possible D match to TRBD2 (6 bases). The CDR3 loop spans 15 amino acids. With 6 bases removed from V and 7 bases from J, the gap between germline ends came to 22 bases. CDR1 and CDR2 from the germline V gene are MNHNY and SVGAGI (reference sequence). Here the CDR3 reads CASRATGDRVGEQYF. The CDR3 DNA is TGTGCCAGCAGGGCAACGGGGGACCGAGTAGGGGAGCAGTACTTC.

This clone was observed a few times. The gene calls are TRBV7-3 and TRBJ2-5; TRBD2 might be the D (6 bases). The CDR3 sequence is 14 residues long. Germline V gene data show CDR1 as SGHTA and CDR2 as FQGTGA. Trimming took off 1 base at V and 5 bases at J, with 11 bases between the two ends. CDR3 amino acids: CASSLNGGKETQYF. DNA for the CDR3: TGTGCCAGCAGCTTAAACGGCGGGAAGGAGACCCAGTACTTC. The complete variable domain, with remaining parts taken from reference TRBV7-3 and TRBJ2-5, reads GAGVSQTPSNKVTEKGKYVELRCDPISGHTALYWYRQSLGQGPEFLIYFQGTGAADDSGLPNDRFFAVRPEGSVSTLKIQRTERGDSAVYLCASSLNGGKETQYFGPGTRLLVL.

V is TRBV6-6 and J is TRBJ2-5; a weak D match, TRBD1 (6 bases). Germline V gene sequence: CDR1 MNHNY, CDR2 SVGAGI (reference sequence). Between the trimmed V and J ends, which lost 6 bases and 0 bases, there was a span of 11 bases. This CDR3 comprises 14 residues. In nucleotides, the CDR3 is TGTGCCAGCAGGATAGGACAGAACCAAGAGACCCAGTACTTC. Translation gives CASRIGQNQETQYF.

The rearrangement joins TRBV15 to TRBJ1-3, with D hard to call. CDR3 length equals 15 residues. Germline assignment: CDR1 LNHNV and CDR2 YYDKDF (reference sequence). Trimming removed 0 bases at V and 4 bases at J, with 10 bases between. The CDR3 nucleotides read TGTGCCACCAGCAGAGATCTCCGAGGCGGAAACACCATATATTTT. It specifies CATSRDLRGGNTIYF.

The sample holds a few counts of this clone. CDR3: CSVAAGESYQPQHF. The CDR3 DNA reads TGCAGCGTTGCGGCAGGGGAGTCCTATCAGCCCCAGCATTTT. The chain is built from TRBV29-1 and TRBJ1-5; possible D gene TRBD1, 6 bases. Trimming pared 4 bases from V and 5 bases from J, leaving 15 bases between. Germline lookup yields CDR1 SQVTM and CDR2 ANQGSEA. The length of the CDR3 is 14 residues.

This chain connects TRBV5-1 to TRBJ1-2, with 8 bases matching TRBD1. The germline gives CDR1 SGHRS, CDR2 YFSETQ. The J segment lost 6 bases and the V segment lost 4 bases, leaving 2 bases of the junction unmatched. CDR3 length equals 12 residues. The CDR3 loop is CASSATGDGYTF. As DNA, the CDR3 is TGCGCCAGCAGCGCGACAGGGGATGGCTACACCTTC. Filled out from reference TRBV5-1 and TRBJ1-2, the complete variable domain reads KAGVTQTPRYLIKTRGQQVTLSCSPISGHRSVSWYQQTPGQGLQFLFEYFSETQRNKGNFPGRFSGRQFSNSRSEMNVSTLELGDSALYLCASSATGDGYTFGSGTRLTVV.

This chain connects TRBV18 to TRBJ1-1; maybe TRBD1 (6 bases). The germline V gene has CDR1 KGHSH and CDR2 LQKENI. Trimming cost V 0 bases and J 1 base, with 9 bases left between them. The CDR3 runs to 15 residues. CDR3 sequence reads: CASSPPMGQNTEAFF. The CDR3 DNA reads as TGTGCCAGCTCACCACCGATGGGACAGAACACTGAAGCTTTCTTT.

The chain recombines TRBV29-1 with TRBJ2-2; maybe TRBD1 (6 bases). This CDR3 spans 12 amino acids. From germline, CDR1 is SQVTM and CDR2 ANQGSEA. V gave up 1 base and J gave up 9 bases, with 9 bases separating them. CDR3 sequence (DNA): TGCAGCGTTGAAGGGGGGCGCAGGGAGCTGTTTTTT. Protein: CSVEGGRRELFF.

The chain combines TRBV25-1 with TRBJ2-7; possibly TRBD2 for D (6 bases). CDR3 length: 16 residues. CDR1 MGHDK and CDR2 SYGVNS come from the germline V gene. Deletions cut 0 bases from V and 3 bases from J, with 15 bases between. The CDR3, as DNA: TGTGCCAGCAGTGAATATTCAGGACGCGGGGTCTACGAGCAGTACTTC. Translating it yields CASSEYSGRGVYEQYF.

This chain links TRBV4-2 with TRBJ2-5; 8 bases line up with TRBD1. The V gene end was trimmed by 3 bases and the J gene end by 8 bases; junction bases not matched to a gene: 8. CDR1 and CDR2 (germline): LGHNA, YNFKEQ. The length of the CDR3 is 14 residues. As DNA, the CDR3 is TGTGCCAGCAGCCACTCGACAGGGGATAGTACCCAGTACTTC. This sequence encodes CASSHSTGDSTQYF.

The rearrangement joins TRBV18 to TRBJ2-7, with 7 nucleotides matching TRBD1. Germline loops: CDR1 KGHSH, CDR2 LQKENI. This CDR3 comprises 12 residues. Trimming cost V 3 bases and J 6 bases; bases outside gene matches: 2. CDR3 in DNA: TGTGCCAGCTCACCGACAGGGATCGAGCAGTACTTC. Translated: CASSPTGIEQYF.

This clone has only a few counts. The chain has TRBV23-1 and TRBJ1-5; no firm D call. TRBV23-1 is filed as an ORF, its function uncertain. Trimming stripped 3 bases from V and 2 bases from J, with 17 bases between. The CDR3 loop spans 17 amino acids. CDR3 DNA sequence: TGCGCCAGCAGTCAGACTTGGGCGGGATTGGGCAATCAGCCCCAGCATTTT. This gives the protein CASSQTWAGLGNQPQHF.